The 9 T cell receptor beta chains below come from one sample, sequenced in a study of early T cells in non-severe SARS-CoV-2 infection listed by TCRdb under 2021. The library was obtained by 5' RACE. Sequenced using a NextSeq 500. The public reads were reprocessed in TCRdb via fastp at Q25 and MiXCR, keeping in-frame beta chains. Identical CDR3 proteins give one entry, which carries the most common genes and DNA. In this sample the table shows about 39,000 distinct CDR3 sequences, about 4% of which occur a single time. Of the sample, less than 4% is held by the ten largest clones. Sequenced sample: whole blood. Receptor source: an adult who was a healthcare worker with PCR-confirmed SARS-CoV-2 infection or an uninfected control (not recorded which).

This clonotype appeared many times. This chain connects TRBV5-4 to TRBJ2-1; TRBD2 matches at 9 bases. Trimming cost V 0 bases and J 5 bases; bases outside gene matches: 3. Germline CDR1 SGHNT, CDR2 YYREEE (reference sequence). This CDR3 region has 15 residues. This chain's CDR3 is CASSLGTSVNNEQFF. CDR3 sequence (DNA): TGTGCCAGCAGCTTGGGGACTAGCGTAAACAATGAGCAGTTCTTC.

This clonotype showed up many times. The chain uses TRBV4-1 and TRBJ2-7; D is unclear. CDR1 is MGHRA and CDR2 is YSYEKL in the germline V gene. CDR3 length: 15 amino acids. V dropped 0 bases and J dropped 0 bases, with 9 bases sitting between them. The CDR3 spells CASSQEKGSSYEQYF. CDR3 sequence (DNA): TGCGCCAGCAGCCAAGAGAAGGGAAGCTCCTACGAGCAGTACTTC.

Judged by abundance, this clonotype is medium-sized. This chain uses TRBV7-9 with TRBJ2-2; D gene ambiguous. The germline gives CDR1 SEHNR, CDR2 FQNEAQ (reference sequence). V lost 5 bases and J 1 base, leaving 11 bases between the germline ends. This CDR3 comprises 15 residues. The CDR3 coding sequence is TGTGCCAGCAGCCCCTGGGAACAGAACACCGGGGAGCTGTTTTTT. Its translation is CASSPWEQNTGELFF.

The chain uses TRBV4-1 and TRBJ2-1, with 7 positions matching TRBD2. V lost 0 bases, J lost 2 bases, and 7 bases stayed unmatched. Germline values: CDR1 MGHRA, CDR2 YSYEKL. The CDR3 spans 17 residues. The CDR3 loop reads CASSQELASGTYNEQFF. The CDR3 DNA sequence: TGCGCCAGCAGCCAAGAACTGGCTAGCGGCACCTACAATGAGCAGTTCTTC.

This clonotype has at least ten counts. The J gene is TRBJ2-4, the V gene TRBV20-1, with 7 positions matching TRBD2. Germline V gives CDR1 DFQATT, CDR2 SNEGSKA (reference sequence). J lost 1 base, V lost 3 bases, and 6 bases had no gene match. The CDR3 is 15 amino acids. The CDR3 region is CSASSHGGAKNIQYF. The CDR3 DNA sequence: TGCAGTGCTAGCTCACACGGGGGGGCCAAAAACATTCAGTACTTC.

This clonotype has a handful of counts. V is TRBV18 and J is TRBJ1-1; no clear D. The CDR3 is 13 residues long. The V and J ends lost 3 bases and 3 bases respectively, with 8 bases between them. From germline, CDR1 is KGHSH and CDR2 LQKENI. CDR3 region: CASSPDAYTEAFF. The CDR3 DNA follows: TGTGCCAGCTCACCTGATGCGTACACTGAAGCTTTCTTT.

This clonotype was seen more than once but under ten times. The chain joins TRBV7-6 to TRBJ2-1, with D tentatively TRBD2 (6 bases). V lost 1 base to trimming and J lost 2 bases, with 15 bases between them. Germline-derived CDR1 and CDR2 are SGHVS and FNYEAQ. CDR3 length equals 17 residues. The CDR3 loop is CASSLVQRAEAYNEQFF. Here the CDR3 DNA reads TGTGCCAGCAGCTTAGTCCAGCGGGCAGAGGCCTACAATGAGCAGTTCTTC.

The chain has TRBV27 and TRBJ2-7; D not resolved. Trimming took 6 bases from V and 6 from J, leaving 12 bases between them. The V gene's germline CDR1 is MNHEY and CDR2 SMNVEV (reference sequence). CDR3 size: 12 residues. CDR3 amino acids: CASSLDTGEQYF. CDR3 DNA: TGTGCCAGCAGCCTAGACACGGGCGAGCAGTACTTC.

Many counts were recorded for this clonotype. The chain is built from TRBV14 and TRBJ2-7, with D perhaps matching TRBD2 (5 bases). The V end lost 7 bases, the J end lost 0 bases, and 10 bases lay between the germline ends. Germline V CDR1 and CDR2: SGHDN, FVKESK. This CDR3 comprises 13 residues. The CDR3 here is CASTADYSYEQYF. The CDR3 nucleotides are TGTGCCAGCACTGCCGACTACTCCTACGAGCAGTACTTC.